The clone carrying this T cell receptor (beta chain) was observed many times. Its specificity is not known. These data come from a study of T cells in Graves' hyperthyroidism and ophthalmopathy. Amplification of TCR beta CDR3 regions used RNA as the template. A set of HTBI primers served as the primers for a first-round RT-PCR of the TCR CDR3. TCRdb re-analysed the multiplex PCR reads in MiXCR, keeping a single row per CDR3 protein. The table shows under 400,000 distinct CDR3 sequences, with roughly 15% occurring only once. Notes on the study in general: Blood shared most expanded thyroid clonotypes above 0.001.

Graves' hyperthyroidism without ophthalmopathy progression within 18 months was termed stable. In making diagnoses, clinical symptoms, serum thyroxine and TRAb, thyroid ultrasound and orbital computed tomography were all used. Using around 10 ml of fresh peripheral blood, PBMCs were prepared. V gave up 6 bases and J gave up 2 bases; unmatched junction bases: 3. Germline values: CDR1 SNHLY, CDR2 FYNNEI. The CDR3 extends over 13 amino acids. The sequence was obtained from a young man with Graves' hyperthyroidism. Specimen: blood. J is TRBJ1-1 and V is TRBV2; TRBD1 agrees at 7 bases. CDR3 sequence: CASRGQLNTEAFF. DNA for the CDR3: TGTGCCAGCAGGGGACAGTTAAACACTGAAGCTTTCTTT.